A single sample gave rise to the 8 T cell receptor beta chains below, sequenced in a study of T cell repertoires in cytomegalovirus infection. In TCRdb, the reads were re-called with MiXCR into one record per CDR3 protein. The sample lists 370,000 or so distinct CDR3 sequences; about 35% were seen once. These receptors lack a known antigen. Sequencing used cultured PBMCs, obtained from culture after CMV antigen stimulation. The receptors originated from a human donor in good health (CMV status not recorded). Some clones in this sample may be carry-over from other donors' samples.

The chain carries TRBV6-5 and TRBJ2-7, with 8 nucleotides matching TRBD1. V dropped 6 bases and J dropped 7; count of bases not matched to a gene: 11. Germline assignment: CDR1 MNHEY and CDR2 SVGAGI. The CDR3 sequence is 14 residues long. The CDR3 protein is CASSSRAGGREQYV. DNA for the CDR3: TGTGCCAGCAGCAGCCGTGCAGGGGGCCGGGAGCAGTACGTC.

This clonotype appeared once. The rearrangement uses TRBV29-1 and TRBJ1-2; 7 positions match TRBD1. Losses at the gene ends were 1 base for V and 5 bases for J; bases not matched to a gene: 13. The CDR3 covers 16 residues. Germline loops: CDR1 SQVTM, CDR2 ANQGSEA. The CDR3 sequence: CSVEGDRALYEYGYTF. The CDR3 DNA reads TGCAGCGTTGAAGGAGACAGGGCCCTGTACGAGTATGGCTACACCTTC. Supplemented by reference TRBV29-1 and TRBJ1-2, the full variable domain reads SAVISQKPSRDICQRGTSLTIQCQVDSQVTMMFWYRQQPGQSLTLIATANQGSEATYESGFVIDKFPISRPNLTFSTLTVSNMSPEDSSIYLCSVEGDRALYEYGYTFGSGTRLTVV.

This clonotype appeared a few times. The genes are TRBV7-9 and TRBJ1-2; possible D gene TRBD1, 5 bases. V was shortened by 4 bases and J by 8 bases, with 11 bases between the two germline ends. Looked up from germline, CDR1 is SEHNR and CDR2 is FQNEAQ (reference sequence). The CDR3 is 12 amino acids. CDR3 in amino acids: CASSSLWDGYTF. In DNA, the CDR3 is TGTGCCAGCAGCTCTCTGTGGGACGGCTACACCTTC.

Here the CDR3 DNA reads TGTGCCAGCAGCTCCGGTGGGGGGAACTACGAGCAGTACTTC. The encoded protein is CASSSGGGNYEQYF. This chain connects TRBV7-3 to TRBJ2-7; D possibly corresponds to TRBD2 (6 bases). This CDR3 is 14 amino acids long. Germline values: CDR1 SGHTA, CDR2 FQGTGA. The V end was cut by 4 bases, the J end by 3 bases, with 13 bases between.

There are a few counts of this clonotype. The rearrangement uses TRBV6-2 or TRBV6-3 and TRBJ2-1, with TRBD2 matching over 11 bases. V shed 6 bases and J 6 bases; nucleotides not matched to a gene: 13. CDR1 MNHEY and CDR2 SVGEGT come from the germline V gene. The length of the CDR3 is 17 residues. This CDR3 is CASRTRPSGRRGNEQFF. CDR3 bases: TGTGCCAGCAGAACACGGCCTAGCGGGAGGAGGGGCAATGAGCAGTTCTTC.

This clonotype has more than one count but fewer than ten. This sequence joins TRBV7-8 and TRBJ2-3, with TRBD2 as a possible D gene (5 bases). Germline-derived CDR1 and CDR2 are SGHVS and FQNEAQ. Between the trimmed V and J ends, which lost 6 bases and 3 bases, there was a span of 22 bases. The CDR3 has 17 residues. The CDR3 here is CASSSSGWRAGTDTQYF. Here the CDR3 DNA reads TGTGCCAGCAGTTCATCGGGGTGGCGGGCCGGGACAGATACGCAGTATTTT.

There are many counts of this clonotype. CDR3 nucleotides: TGCGCCAGCAGCCAAGAACCTAGAGAACAAGAGACCCAGTACTTC. The encoded protein is CASSQEPREQETQYF. The chain carries TRBV4-1 and TRBJ2-5; no definite D call. The ends were cut back, 0 bases at V and 2 bases at J, with 10 bases in the middle. The CDR3 spans 15 residues. Per the germline V gene, CDR1 is MGHRA and CDR2 is YSYEKL.

The CDR3 region has the DNA TGTGCCAGCGGGCTGCGACTAGCGGGGAGTGGGTTCCACAATGAGCAGTTCTTC. It is translated as CASGLRLAGSGFHNEQFF. V and J are TRBV7-9 and TRBJ2-1; 11 nucleotides agree with TRBD2. There are 18 residues in the CDR3. Germline CDR1 and CDR2: SEHNR and FQNEAQ (reference sequence). Losses at the gene ends were 8 bases for V and 5 bases for J; bases not matched to a gene: 17.